This is a list of T cell receptor beta chains from one sample in a study of blood T cell repertoires in COVID-19. The repertoire was sequenced with immunoSEQ multiplex PCR; TCRdb's copy has only in-frame clones and lacks some. The sample lists some 180,000 clones, approximately 91% occurring once. The sequenced material came from peripheral blood. The receptors derive from a man aged 45-65 years with COVID-19, enrolled during active disease. Both conserved end residues are part of each CDR3. D genes are given only for firm matches. Clone sizes are given selectively: once, few, many, or a class where the clone is expanded.

TRBJ2-7	14	NA	TRBV7-2	NA	TGTGCCAGCAGCTTAGGGCCACGCTCCTACGAGCAGTACTTC	CASSLGPRSYEQYF
TRBJ1-2	13	NA	TRBV12-3/TRBV12-4	NA	TGTGCCAGCAGTTTCGGGAATAACTATGGCTACACCTTC	CASSFGNNYGYTF
TRBJ2-1	20	NA	TRBV15	TRBD2	TGTGCCACCAGCAGAAACCGGGGACTAGCGGGAGTGGGGTTCTACAATGAGCAGTTCTTC	CATSRNRGLAGVGFYNEQFF
TRBJ1-5	14	few	TRBV18	TRBD1	TGTGCCAGCTCACCAGAGACAGGGAATCAGCCCCAGCATTTT	CASSPETGNQPQHF
TRBJ2-2	18	NA	TRBV6-1	TRBD2	TGTGCCAGCAGTGGAGAGGGGGGCCTAGCGGGGTTCCCCGGGGAGCTGTTTTTT	CASSGEGGLAGFPGELFF
TRBJ2-5	15	NA	TRBV29-1	TRBD2	TGCAGCGTGGATCTAGCGGGGGGCCCTCGGGAGACCCAGTACTTC	CSVDLAGGPRETQYF
TRBJ2-3	14	NA	TRBV6-5	NA	TGTGCCAGCAGTAATAGTGGGGCCGGGGATACGCAGTATTTT	CASSNSGAGDTQYF
TRBJ2-5	16	NA	TRBV15	TRBD2	TGTGCCACCAGCCCGACACTAGCGGGGGTTGTAGAGACCCAGTACTTC	CATSPTLAGVVETQYF
TRBJ2-3	16	NA	TRBV7-9	NA	TGTGCCAGCAGCTTAGATATTGCGGGGAGCACAGATACGCAGTATTTT	CASSLDIAGSTDTQYF
TRBJ2-2	15	NA	TRBV27	TRBD2	TGTGCCAGCGATATCGAACGGGAGGGCTCCGGGGAGCTGTTTTTT	CASDIEREGSGELFF
TRBJ2-1	14	NA	TRBV19	TRBD1	TGTGCCAGTACAGGGACAGCTCCACGGGGTGAGCAGTTCTTC	CASTGTAPRGEQFF
TRBJ1-1	13	NA	TRBV7-9	NA	TGTGCCAGCAGACTACAGGGCTTAGGTGAAGCTTTCTTT	CASRLQGLGEAFF
TRBJ1-6	16	once	TRBV7-2	NA	TGTGCCAGCAGCGGGGGGGGGAGCTCCTATAATTCACCCCTCCACTTT	CASSGGGSSYNSPLHF
TRBJ2-5	16	NA	TRBV28	TRBD1	TGTGCCAGCAGTTCACCGGGACAGGGCCTCCAAGAGACCCAGTACTTC	CASSSPGQGLQETQYF
TRBJ1-4	16	NA	TRBV18	TRBD1	TGTGCCAGCTCGGACAGGATCATTTCAACTAATGAAAAACTGTTTTTT	CASSDRIISTNEKLFF
TRBJ1-1	14	NA	TRBV11-2	NA	TGTGCCAGCAGCCTGACAAGCTTGAACACTGAAGCTTTCTTT	CASSLTSLNTEAFF
TRBJ2-5	10	NA	TRBV29-1	NA	TGCAGCGTGTCTCGAGAGACCCAGTACTTC	CSVSRETQYF
TRBJ2-2	18	once	TRBV4-3	TRBD2	TGCGCCAGCACCACCTGGGTCGGGGGGGCCACGAACACCGGGGAGCTGTTTTTT	CASTTWVGGATNTGELFF
TRBJ2-3	14	NA	TRBV6-2/TRBV6-3	NA	TGTGCCAGCAGTAAAGGGGGGGCAGCAGATACGCAGTATTTT	CASSKGGAADTQYF
TRBJ1-2	12	NA	TRBV29-1	TRBD1	TGCAGCGTTGACGCCGACAGGGGTGGCTACACCTTC	CSVDADRGGYTF
TRBJ2-7	15	NA	TRBV5-6	TRBD1	TGTGCCAGCAGCGACGGCGGGACAGGAACATACGAGCAGTACTTC	CASSDGGTGTYEQYF
TRBJ2-3	14	NA	TRBV10-3	TRBD1	TGTGCCATCAGTGAGGACAGGGCCACAGATACGCAGTATTTT	CAISEDRATDTQYF
TRBJ2-6	14	NA	TRBV7-3	NA	TGTGCCAGCAGCCCCCAGGCTGGGGCCAACGTCCTGACTTTC	CASSPQAGANVLTF
TRBJ2-3	17	NA	TRBV9	TRBD2	TGTGCCAGCAGCGTAGGGCCTAGCGGGAAAAGCACAGATACGCAGTATTTT	CASSVGPSGKSTDTQYF
TRBJ2-5	12	NA	TRBV3-1/TRBV3-2	NA	TGTGCCAGCAGCCAGGGGAGGGAGACCCAGTACTTC	CASSQGRETQYF
TRBJ1-1	15	NA	TRBV20-1	TRBD1	TGCAGTGCTAGTAAAACGACAGGGCCGGTCACTGAAGCTTTCTTT	CSASKTTGPVTEAFF
TRBJ2-5	13	NA	TRBV19	NA	TGTGCCAGTAGTATCGGGATCCAAGAGACCCAGTACTTC	CASSIGIQETQYF
TRBJ2-5	15	NA	TRBV7-2	NA	TGTGCCAGCAGCCCTGGCGCGGACTACCAAGAGACCCAGTACTTC	CASSPGADYQETQYF
TRBJ1-4	16	few	TRBV19	NA	TGTGCCAGTAGTAGAAGCGGACCGCTTTTGGATGAAAAACTGTTTTTT	CASSRSGPLLDEKLFF
TRBJ1-5	16	NA	TRBV21-1	NA	TGTGCCAGCAGCAAAGGGGGTGAGCCCACAGGAGAGCCCCAGCATTTT	CASSKGGEPTGEPQHF
TRBJ2-4	14	NA	TRBV24-1	NA	TGTGCCACCAGTGAAGGGGGAGCCAAAAACATTCAGTACTTC	CATSEGGAKNIQYF